The rows below give T cell receptor beta chains drawn from one sample of a study of cytomegalovirus exposure and HLA in healthy donors. This table comes from immunoSEQ multiplex PCR, and its TCRdb copy is limited to in-frame clones, with some not included. Seen here are roughly 93,000 clones, roughly 79% observed once, and the top ten hold 0.57%. Specimen: PBMCs. All receptors come from a man aged 30-40 years in good health and CMV-seronegative. The CDR3 runs from the conserved cysteine through the conserved F or W. A D gene is named only where the DNA matches it firmly. The size field is filled for only some rows; it gives once, few, many or a size class.

TRBD2	few	TRBJ2-1	16	TRBV4-1	TGCGCCAGCAGCCAAGATGGGGGCGGGAGGGTGAATGAGCAGTTCTTC	CASSQDGGGRVNEQFF
TRBD2	NA	TRBJ2-1	17	TRBV7-8	TGTGCCAGCAGATTGACTAGCGGGAGGATCTCCTACAATGAGCAGTTCTTC	CASRLTSGRISYNEQFF
NA	NA	TRBJ1-1	12	TRBV6-1	TGTGCCAGCAGTGAGGGGCTAACTGAAGCTTTCTTT	CASSEGLTEAFF
NA	once	TRBJ2-6	16	TRBV5-1	TGCGCCAGCACCCTTAGTCCGGGAGCTGGGGCCAACGTCCTGACTTTC	CASTLSPGAGANVLTF
TRBD1	few	TRBJ2-7	15	TRBV6-5	TGTGCCAGCAGCAAGTACTCAGGGGGATCGCACGAGCAGTACTTC	CASSKYSGGSHEQYF
TRBD2	NA	TRBJ2-3	17	TRBV4-3	TGCGCCAGCAGCCATAGTGGGGGGGTAGCGGGGCCAGATACGCAGTATTTT	CASSHSGGVAGPDTQYF
TRBD2	NA	TRBJ2-3	18	TRBV10-1	TGCGCCAGCAGTGAGTCGCAAGCAGCGGGAGGGCCGCGGGATACGCAGTATTTT	CASSESQAAGGPRDTQYF
NA	NA	TRBJ2-2	16	TRBV7-3	TGTGCCAGCAGCTTATTCCCGGGAGAGCGCACCGGGGAGCTGTTTTTT	CASSLFPGERTGELFF
NA	NA	TRBJ2-5	17	TRBV2	TGTGCCAGCAGTGACACGAGTCTAGCGATCTTCCAAGAGACCCAGTACTTC	CASSDTSLAIFQETQYF
NA	NA	TRBJ1-1	11	TRBV20-1	TGCAGTGCTAGAGTTGGAGGGCGAGCTTTCTTT	CSARVGGRAFF
TRBD2	NA	TRBJ2-3	16	TRBV2	TGTGCCAGCAGCCGCGAGCGGGGGGGCGGAACAGATACGCAGTATTTT	CASSRERGGGTDTQYF
TRBD1	NA	TRBJ1-2	15	TRBV5-1	TGCGCCAGCAGCTTGATGGGACAGGGTATCAATGGCTACACCTTC	CASSLMGQGINGYTF
NA	NA	TRBJ1-4	12	TRBV11-3	TGTGCCAGCGGCACAACTAATGAAAAACTGTTTTTT	CASGTTNEKLFF
TRBD2	few	TRBJ2-1	18	TRBV5-4	TGTGCCAGCAGCTTATCAATGACGGGACTAGCGGGAGGGTATGAGCAGTTCTTC	CASSLSMTGLAGGYEQFF
TRBD1	NA	TRBJ2-2	15	TRBV11-3	TGTGCCAGCAGAAGTCGACAGGGGGTCACCGGGGAGCTGTTTTTT	CASRSRQGVTGELFF
NA	NA	TRBJ1-2	16	TRBV5-1	TGCGCCAGCAGCTTGGGGCAGGGCACCATCTACTATGGCTACACCTTC	CASSLGQGTIYYGYTF
NA	NA	TRBJ2-5	15	TRBV28	TGTGCCAGCAGTTTCAGGCCCCGAGCCCAAGAGACCCAGTACTTC	CASSFRPRAQETQYF
NA	NA	TRBJ1-4	13	TRBV6-5	TGTGCCAGCAGTTTTGGGGGCCGGGAAAAACTGTTTTTT	CASSFGGREKLFF
NA	NA	TRBJ1-2	16	TRBV10-3	TGTGCCATCAGTGACCGACAGGTCCTCTCGGCCTATGGCTACACCTTC	CAISDRQVLSAYGYTF
NA	NA	TRBJ2-5	14	TRBV5-1	TGCGCCAGCAGCTTGGACGTGGGGCGAGAGACCCAGTACTTC	CASSLDVGRETQYF
NA	NA	TRBJ1-2	13	TRBV7-9	TGTGCCAGCAGCGCAATGGACGGGGGAGGCTACACCTTC	CASSAMDGGGYTF
TRBD2	NA	TRBJ2-7	19	TRBV10-3	TGTGCCATCAGTGACCCCTTGGGTAGCGGGGGGACTCCCACCTACGAGCAGTACTTC	CAISDPLGSGGTPTYEQYF
NA	NA	TRBJ1-4	14	TRBV5-6	TGTGCCAGCAGCTTGGCCGGTGTCGGTGAAAAACTGTTTTTT	CASSLAGVGEKLFF
NA	NA	TRBJ1-1	16	TRBV29-1	TGCAGCGCCTACCCCACCGCATCAGGGGTTAACACTGAAGCTTTCTTT	CSAYPTASGVNTEAFF
TRBD1	NA	TRBJ1-5	15	TRBV18	TGTGCCAGCTCACCACAGGGGGCGAGCAATCAGCCCCAGCATTTT	CASSPQGASNQPQHF
TRBD1	NA	TRBJ1-4	18	TRBV5-4	TGTGCCAGCAGCTTGACAGGGGGGCAAATTACAACTAATGAAAAACTGTTTTTT	CASSLTGGQITTNEKLFF
NA	NA	TRBJ2-2	15	TRBV11-2	TGTGCCACCGGGGAGCGGATTTTAAACACCGGGGAGCTGTTTTTT	CATGERILNTGELFF
NA	NA	TRBJ1-1	13	TRBV11-2	TGTGCCAGCAGCCCCCCGGCGGCTCCGCAAGCTTTCTTT	CASSPPAAPQAFF
NA	NA	TRBJ2-2	13	TRBV9	TGTGCCACTAACGAAGCAGCGCACGGGGAGCTGTTTTTT	CATNEAAHGELFF
NA	NA	TRBJ2-5	15	TRBV2	TGTGCCAGCAGTGAAGCGCTTCAACGGGGAGAGACCCAGTACTTC	CASSEALQRGETQYF
TRBD2	NA	TRBJ2-3	19	TRBV2	TGTGCCAGCAGTGAGTACGGGCTAGCGGGGGCTACTAGCACAGATACGCAGTATTTT	CASSEYGLAGATSTDTQYF
NA	NA	TRBJ1-5	15	TRBV7-9	TGTGCCAGCAGCTTTGGGCAAGATAACAATCAGCCCCAGCATTTT	CASSFGQDNNQPQHF
NA	NA	TRBJ1-4	12	TRBV18	TGTGCCAGCTCGCCGCGGGATGGAAAACTGTTTTTT	CASSPRDGKLFF
NA	NA	TRBJ2-1	17	TRBV7-6	TGTGCCAGCAGCTTAGTTATCCCCTATTGGAGGGCCAGTGAGCAGTTCTTC	CASSLVIPYWRASEQFF
NA	NA	TRBJ1-2	14	TRBV5-6	TGTGCCAGCAGCTTGGTGGGAGACCCATATGGCTACACCTTC	CASSLVGDPYGYTF
TRBD1	NA	TRBJ2-7	14	TRBV9	TGTGCCAGCAGCGTAGGGGGACAGACCTACGAGCAGTACTTC	CASSVGGQTYEQYF
NA	NA	TRBJ2-1	14	TRBV21-1	TGTGCCAGCAGCAAGTGGGGGACAGGGGATGAGCAGTTCTTC	CASSKWGTGDEQFF
TRBD1	NA	TRBJ1-1	15	TRBV9	TGTGCCAGCAGCGCCCTCACAGGGGTAGTCACTGAAGCTTTCTTT	CASSALTGVVTEAFF
TRBD1	NA	TRBJ2-1	15	TRBV7-7	TGTGCCAGCAGCTCCGGGACAGGGGGCCTCAATGAGCAGTTCTTC	CASSSGTGGLNEQFF
TRBD1	NA	TRBJ2-1	15	TRBV19	TGTGCCAGTAGTACCCTGGGACAGCCCTACAATGAGCAGTTCTTC	CASSTLGQPYNEQFF
NA	NA	TRBJ2-1	14	TRBV29-1	TGCAGCGTGGGGGGATCTCCCTCCTACAATGAGCAGTTCTTC	CSVGGSPSYNEQFF
NA	few	TRBJ2-1	12	TRBV5-4	TGTGCCAGCAGCTATAACTACAATGAGCAGTTCTTC	CASSYNYNEQFF
NA	once	TRBJ2-3	12	TRBV10-2	TGCGCCAGCAGCGGGGAGTGGGATACGCAGTATTTT	CASSGEWDTQYF
NA	NA	TRBJ2-5	14	TRBV14	TGTGCCAGCAGCCAACGTACTGACGGGGAGACCCAGTACTTC	CASSQRTDGETQYF
NA	NA	TRBJ1-2	14	TRBV7-9	TGTGCCAGCAGCTTAGTTCCCTCCCTCGATGGCTACACCTTC	CASSLVPSLDGYTF
NA	NA	TRBJ1-2	15	TRBV6-1	TGTGCCAGCAGTGCCCGCCTAACAGTCCACTATGGCTACACCTTC	CASSARLTVHYGYTF
NA	NA	TRBJ2-7	14	TRBV7-3	TGTGCCTGCAGCTTGGCAACGAACTACTACGAGCAGTACTTC	CACSLATNYYEQYF
NA	NA	TRBJ2-3	16	TRBV15	TGTGCCACCAGCAGACGCGACAGGCCATCGACAGATACGCAGTATTTT	CATSRRDRPSTDTQYF
NA	NA	TRBJ1-1	14	TRBV25-1	TGTGCCAGCAGTGGGGTAGGGGTGAACACTGAAGCTTTCTTT	CASSGVGVNTEAFF
TRBD2	NA	TRBJ2-4	17	TRBV11-3	TGTGCCAGCAGCCCGCCCCCCCGGGGGGTGGACAAAAACATTCAGTACTTC	CASSPPPRGVDKNIQYF
NA	few	TRBJ1-5	13	TRBV5-4	TGTGCCAGCAGTTTAGACACGGATCAGCCCCAGCATTTT	CASSLDTDQPQHF
TRBD2	NA	TRBJ2-3	18	TRBV2	TGTGCCAGCAGTGAAACCCCACCGGGACTAGCGGGGATAGATACGCAGTATTTT	CASSETPPGLAGIDTQYF
NA	NA	TRBJ1-4	16	TRBV7-2	TGTGCCAGCAGCTTAGGGTACAGGGCAACTAATGAAAAACTGTTTTTT	CASSLGYRATNEKLFF
TRBD1	NA	TRBJ1-2	13	TRBV19	TGTGCCAGTAGCCCCCAGGGGGCTGGCGGCTACACCTTC	CASSPQGAGGYTF
NA	NA	TRBJ2-2	15	TRBV6-5	TGTGCCAGCAGTTACCAGACAGCGAACACCGGGGAGCTGTTTTTT	CASSYQTANTGELFF
NA	NA	TRBJ2-7	13	TRBV7-6	TGTGCCAGCAGCGCGAACAGGGCCTACGAGCAGTACTTC	CASSANRAYEQYF
TRBD1	NA	TRBJ1-5	15	TRBV6-6	TGTGCCAGCAGACCTCCAGACAGGGAGAATCAGCCCCAGCATTTT	CASRPPDRENQPQHF
NA	NA	TRBJ1-1	13	TRBV27	TGTGCCAGCAGCTTGGGCTTAAACACTGAAGCTTTCTTT	CASSLGLNTEAFF